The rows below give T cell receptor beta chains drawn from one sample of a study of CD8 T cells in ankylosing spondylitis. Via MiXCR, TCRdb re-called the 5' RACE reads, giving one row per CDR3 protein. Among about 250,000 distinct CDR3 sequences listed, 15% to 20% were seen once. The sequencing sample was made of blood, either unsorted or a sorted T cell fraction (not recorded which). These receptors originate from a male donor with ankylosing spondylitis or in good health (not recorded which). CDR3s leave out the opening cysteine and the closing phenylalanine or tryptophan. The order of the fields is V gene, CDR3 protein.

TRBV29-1	SVGQGFDEQY
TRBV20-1	SASTGGTSSYEQY
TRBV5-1	ASSLVRGPYEQY
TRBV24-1	ATSASGGTGELF
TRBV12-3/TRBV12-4	ASSPWVAHNEQF
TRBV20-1	SARGVADTQY
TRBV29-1	SVEGTADTQY
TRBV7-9	ASSLAGSTQETQY
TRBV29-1	SARDRGSHEQY
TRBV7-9	ASSARQGDPRSDTQY
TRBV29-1	SVVQGINEQF
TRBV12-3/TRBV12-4	ASSLLINTEAF
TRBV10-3	AALSGGDNEQF
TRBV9	ASSVAARGSLLSGANVLT
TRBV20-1	SAPDRNTEAF
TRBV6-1	ASSSTAGGNEQF
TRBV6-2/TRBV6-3	ASRYSSAPPFEQF
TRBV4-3	ASSSLGERGGDEQF
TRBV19	ASTDAPPTGELF
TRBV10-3	AITEGLAGGNYEQY
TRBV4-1	ASSQDSREGTYEQY
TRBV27	ASSLASNYEQY
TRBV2	ASSSSGGNYNEQF
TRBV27	ASSLAGQPNEKLF
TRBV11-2	ASSREGDNEQF
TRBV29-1	SVGLAGRTDTQY
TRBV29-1	SVVGPNTGELF
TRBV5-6	ASSSLGLAGTSYEQY
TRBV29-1	SVVGTYGYT
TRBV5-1	ASSLGETNTGELF
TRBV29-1	SVETGGLSLYNEQF
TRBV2	ASTRQGLPYEQY
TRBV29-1	SVEGLAGGSSYNEQF
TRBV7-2	ASSLARGRYQRTGEETQY
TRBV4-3	ASSQVPSGRAGETQY
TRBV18	ASSDRDGSYEQY
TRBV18	ASSPPNSDTYEQY
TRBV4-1	ASNKGQLNKNTGELF
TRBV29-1	SGRQGNTGELF
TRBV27	ASSSSASSYEQY
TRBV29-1	STRLAGEHEQY
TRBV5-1	ASSLASASNTEAF
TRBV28	ASLGRGASSDTQY
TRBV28	ASSLTGNSPLH
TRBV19	ASSSGIVYNEQF
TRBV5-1	ASSLGQGILYYEQY
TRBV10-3	AISANEAFSGPQH
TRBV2	ASSIDREDQY
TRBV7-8	ASSERTSGNEQF
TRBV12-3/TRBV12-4	ASSLGPDISGANVLT
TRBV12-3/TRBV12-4	ASSFKPDRSAGELF
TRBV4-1	ASSQDPDSGMDTGELF